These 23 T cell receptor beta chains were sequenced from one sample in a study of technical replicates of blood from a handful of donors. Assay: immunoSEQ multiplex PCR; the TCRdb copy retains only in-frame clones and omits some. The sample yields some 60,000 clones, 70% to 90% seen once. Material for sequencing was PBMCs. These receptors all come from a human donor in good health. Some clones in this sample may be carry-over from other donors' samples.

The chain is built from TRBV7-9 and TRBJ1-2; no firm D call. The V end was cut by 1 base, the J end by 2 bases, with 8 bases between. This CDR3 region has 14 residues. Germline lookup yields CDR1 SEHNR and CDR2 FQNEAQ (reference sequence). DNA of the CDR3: TGTGCCAGCAGCTTAGTAGAGGCAAACTATGGCTACACCTTC. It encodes CASSLVEANYGYTF.

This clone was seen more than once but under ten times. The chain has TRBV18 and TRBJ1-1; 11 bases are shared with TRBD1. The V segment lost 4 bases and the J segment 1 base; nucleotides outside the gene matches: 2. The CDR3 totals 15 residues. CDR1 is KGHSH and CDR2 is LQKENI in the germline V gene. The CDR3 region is CASSLGTGGNTEAFF. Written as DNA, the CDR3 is TGTGCCAGCTCACTGGGGACAGGGGGGAACACTGAAGCTTTCTTT.

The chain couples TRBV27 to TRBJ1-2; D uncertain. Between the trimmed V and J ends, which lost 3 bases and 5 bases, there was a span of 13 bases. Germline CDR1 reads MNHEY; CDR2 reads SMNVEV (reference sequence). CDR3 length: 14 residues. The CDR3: CASSLAAGGYGYTF. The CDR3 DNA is TGTGCCAGCAGTTTGGCGGCGGGAGGGTATGGCTACACCTTC.

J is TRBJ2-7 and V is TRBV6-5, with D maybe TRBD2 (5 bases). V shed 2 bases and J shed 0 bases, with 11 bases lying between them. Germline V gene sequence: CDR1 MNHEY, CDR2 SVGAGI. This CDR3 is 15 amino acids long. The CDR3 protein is CASSYISESSYEQYF. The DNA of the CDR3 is TGTGCCAGCAGTTACATTAGCGAAAGCTCCTACGAGCAGTACTTC.

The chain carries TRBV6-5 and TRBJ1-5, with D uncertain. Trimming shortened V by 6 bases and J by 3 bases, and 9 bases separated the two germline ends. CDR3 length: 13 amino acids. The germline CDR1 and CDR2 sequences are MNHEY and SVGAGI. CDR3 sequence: CASRQVFNQPQHF. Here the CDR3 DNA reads TGTGCCAGCAGGCAGGTTTTCAATCAGCCCCAGCATTTT.

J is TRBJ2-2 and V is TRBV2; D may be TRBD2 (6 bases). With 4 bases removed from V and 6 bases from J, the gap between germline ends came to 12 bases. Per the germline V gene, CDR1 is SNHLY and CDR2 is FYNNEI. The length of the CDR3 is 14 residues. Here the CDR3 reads CASSAGVSSGELFF. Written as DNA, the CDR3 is TGTGCCAGCAGTGCGGGAGTGTCGTCCGGGGAGCTGTTTTTT.

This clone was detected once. The CDR3 DNA sequence: TGTGCCATCCGTGTTGGGGACAGCTCCTACAATGAGCAGTTCTTC. Its protein is CAIRVGDSSYNEQFF. The chain employs TRBV5-4 and TRBJ2-1; TRBD1 matches 7 bases. J was trimmed by 0 bases and V by 9 bases; bases with no gene match: 9. Germline lookup yields CDR1 SGHNT and CDR2 YYREEE (reference sequence). The CDR3 has 15 amino acids.

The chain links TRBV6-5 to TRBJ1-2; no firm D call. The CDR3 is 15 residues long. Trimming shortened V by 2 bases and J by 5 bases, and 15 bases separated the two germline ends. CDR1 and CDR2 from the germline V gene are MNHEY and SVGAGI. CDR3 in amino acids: CASSYDSIIGYGYTF. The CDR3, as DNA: TGTGCCAGCAGTTACGATTCTATCATCGGTTATGGCTACACCTTC.

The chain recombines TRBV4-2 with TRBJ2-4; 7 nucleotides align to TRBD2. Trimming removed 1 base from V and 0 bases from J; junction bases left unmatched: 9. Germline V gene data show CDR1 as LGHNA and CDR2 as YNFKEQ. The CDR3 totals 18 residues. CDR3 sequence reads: CASSQGLAETLAKNIQYF. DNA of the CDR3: TGTGCCAGCAGCCAAGGGCTAGCGGAGACACTAGCCAAAAACATTCAGTACTTC.

The DNA of the CDR3 is TGTGCCAGTAGACCCCCGACAGGGGGTAATTCACCCCTCCACTTT. Protein product: CASRPPTGGNSPLHF. V is TRBV19 and J is TRBJ1-6, with TRBD1 matching over 9 bases. J was trimmed by 6 bases and V by 6 bases; bases with no gene match: 6. The germline gives CDR1 LNHDA, CDR2 SQIVND (reference sequence). The CDR3 contains 15 residues. Using reference TRBV19 and TRBJ1-6 for the parts outside the CDR3, the full variable domain is DGGITQSPKYLFRKEGQNVTLSCEQNLNHDAMYWYRQDPGQGLRLIYYSQIVNDFQKGDIAEGYSVSREKKESFPLTVTSAQKNPTAFYLCASRPPTGGNSPLHFGNGTRLTVT.

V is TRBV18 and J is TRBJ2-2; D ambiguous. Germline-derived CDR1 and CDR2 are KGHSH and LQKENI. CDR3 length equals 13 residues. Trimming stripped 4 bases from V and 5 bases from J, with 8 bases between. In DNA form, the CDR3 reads TGTGCCAGCTCACTCGATACAACCGGGGAGCTGTTTTTT. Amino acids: CASSLDTTGELFF.

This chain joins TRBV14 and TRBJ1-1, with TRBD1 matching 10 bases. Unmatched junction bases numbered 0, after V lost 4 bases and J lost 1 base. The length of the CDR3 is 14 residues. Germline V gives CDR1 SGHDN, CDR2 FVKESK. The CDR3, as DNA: TGTGCCAGCAGCCGACAGGGGGCGAACACTGAAGCTTTCTTT. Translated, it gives CASSRQGANTEAFF.

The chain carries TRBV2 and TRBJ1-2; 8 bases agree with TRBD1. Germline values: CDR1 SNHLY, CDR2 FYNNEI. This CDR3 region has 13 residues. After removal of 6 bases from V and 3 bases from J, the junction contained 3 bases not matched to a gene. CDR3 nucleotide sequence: TGTGCCAGCAGGATGGACAGGGACTATGGCTACACCTTC. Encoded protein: CASRMDRDYGYTF.

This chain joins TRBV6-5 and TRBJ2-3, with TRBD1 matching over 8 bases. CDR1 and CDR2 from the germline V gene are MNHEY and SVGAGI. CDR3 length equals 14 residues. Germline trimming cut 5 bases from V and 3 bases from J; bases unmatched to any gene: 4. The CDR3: CASSRQGRTDTQYF. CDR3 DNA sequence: TGTGCCAGCAGTCGACAGGGGAGGACAGATACGCAGTATTTT.

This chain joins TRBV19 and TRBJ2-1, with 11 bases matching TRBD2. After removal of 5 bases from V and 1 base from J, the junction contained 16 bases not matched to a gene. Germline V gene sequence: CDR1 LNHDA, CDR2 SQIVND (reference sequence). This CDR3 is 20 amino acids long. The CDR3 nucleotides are TGTGCCAGTAGTCCCCGACTAGCGGGATCGTTAACGCGATCCTACAATGAGCAGTTCTTC. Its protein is CASSPRLAGSLTRSYNEQFF.

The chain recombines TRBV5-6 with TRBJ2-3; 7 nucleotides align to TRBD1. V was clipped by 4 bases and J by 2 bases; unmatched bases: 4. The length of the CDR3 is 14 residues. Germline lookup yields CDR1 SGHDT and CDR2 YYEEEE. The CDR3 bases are TGTGCCAGCAGCCCGGGACAGCTCACAGATACGCAGTATTTT. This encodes CASSPGQLTDTQYF.

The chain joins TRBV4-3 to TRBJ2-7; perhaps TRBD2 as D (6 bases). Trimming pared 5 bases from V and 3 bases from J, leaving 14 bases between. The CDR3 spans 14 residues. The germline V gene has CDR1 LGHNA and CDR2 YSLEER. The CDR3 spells CASSYAGSNYEQYF. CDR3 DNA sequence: TGCGCCAGCAGCTATGCGGGATCAAACTACGAGCAGTACTTC.

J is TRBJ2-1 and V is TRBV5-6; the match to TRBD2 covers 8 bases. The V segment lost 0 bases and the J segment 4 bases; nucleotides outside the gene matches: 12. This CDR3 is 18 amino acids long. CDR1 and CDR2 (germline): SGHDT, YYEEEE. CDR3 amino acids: CASSLGGSGSRLYNEQFF. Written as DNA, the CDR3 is TGTGCCAGCAGCTTGGGGGGCAGCGGGAGCCGCCTTTACAATGAGCAGTTCTTC. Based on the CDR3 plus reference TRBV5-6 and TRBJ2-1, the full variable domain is DAGVTQSPTHLIKTRGQQVTLRCSPKSGHDTVSWYQQALGQGPQFIFQYYEEEERQRGNFPDRFSGHQFPNYSSELNVNALLLGDSALYLCASSLGGSGSRLYNEQFFGPGTRLTVL.

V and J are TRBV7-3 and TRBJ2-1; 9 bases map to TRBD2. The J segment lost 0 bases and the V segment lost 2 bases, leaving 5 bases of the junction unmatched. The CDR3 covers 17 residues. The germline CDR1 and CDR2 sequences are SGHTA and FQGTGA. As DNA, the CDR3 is TGTGCCAGCAGCTTAGGGCGGGAGGGGATCTCCTACAATGAGCAGTTCTTC. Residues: CASSLGREGISYNEQFF.

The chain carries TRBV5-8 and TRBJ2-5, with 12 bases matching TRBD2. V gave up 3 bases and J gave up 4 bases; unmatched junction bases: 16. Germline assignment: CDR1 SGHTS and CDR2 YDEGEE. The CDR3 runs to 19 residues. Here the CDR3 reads CASSSGRLAGAFSAETQYF. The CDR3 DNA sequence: TGTGCCAGCAGCTCGGGAAGACTAGCGGGAGCCTTCTCCGCAGAGACCCAGTACTTC.

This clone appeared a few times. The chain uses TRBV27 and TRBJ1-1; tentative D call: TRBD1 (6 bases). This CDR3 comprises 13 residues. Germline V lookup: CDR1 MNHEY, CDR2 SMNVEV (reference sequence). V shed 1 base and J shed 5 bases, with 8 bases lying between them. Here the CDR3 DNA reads TGTGCCAGCAGTTTATGGCAGGGGACTGAAGCTTTCTTT. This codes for CASSLWQGTEAFF.

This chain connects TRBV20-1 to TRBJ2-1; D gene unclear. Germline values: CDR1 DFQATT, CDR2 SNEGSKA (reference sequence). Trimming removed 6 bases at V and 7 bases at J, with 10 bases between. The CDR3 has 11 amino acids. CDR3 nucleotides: TGCAGTGCGTCCTCGGAGAATGAGCAGTTCTTC. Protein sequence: CSASSENEQFF.

This chain's CDR3 is CASSQDTGTSSYNSPLHF. As DNA, the CDR3 is TGCGCCAGCAGCCAAGATACAGGGACAAGCTCCTATAATTCACCCCTCCACTTT. J is TRBJ1-6 and V is TRBV4-1; possible D gene TRBD1, 6 bases. V lost 0 bases and J 0 bases, leaving 12 bases between the germline ends. The CDR3 is 18 amino acids. CDR1 is MGHRA and CDR2 is YSYEKL in the germline V gene.